The 3 T cell receptor beta chains given below trace back to one sample, sequenced in a study of blood T cells in healthy people across ages. Then a second PCR, running roughly 7 to 11 cycles, was carried out with a sample-barcoded 5' primer and a J-beta primer mix. TCRdb processed the 5' RACE reads anew with MiXCR; each CDR3 protein has one entry. The table includes more than 500,000 distinct CDR3 sequences, approximately 25% detected once. What was sequenced was blood. The origin of the receptors is a woman in her seventies in good health.

There are a few counts of this clonotype. The J gene is TRBJ2-3, the V gene TRBV2; TRBD1 aligns across 9 bases. CDR3 length equals 14 residues. J gave up 6 bases and V 8 bases, and 9 bases lay outside the gene matches. CDR1 SNHLY and CDR2 FYNNEI come from the germline V gene. The CDR3 is CASGEDRGGDTQYF. CDR3 nucleotide sequence: TGTGCCAGCGGAGAGGACAGGGGAGGTGATACGCAGTATTTT.

This clonotype was seen a handful of times. The chain has TRBV20-1 and TRBJ2-3; D is possibly TRBD1 or TRBD2 (5 bases each). CDR3 length: 15 residues. V gave up 4 bases and J gave up 5 bases, with 19 bases separating them. Germline CDR1 reads DFQATT; CDR2 reads SNEGSKA (reference sequence). The CDR3, as DNA: TGCAGTGCTATCGCCCCCCGAGGGGTGTTAGATACGCAGTATTTT. This codes for CSAIAPRGVLDTQYF.

The chain couples TRBV20-1 to TRBJ2-5; 10 positions match TRBD2. The CDR3 spans 12 residues. Unmatched junction bases numbered 2, after V lost 8 bases and J lost 2 bases. Germline V lookup: CDR1 DFQATT, CDR2 SNEGSKA (reference sequence). Here the CDR3 DNA reads TGCAGTTTAGCGGGGGGACAAGAGACCCAGTACTTC. Translating gives CSLAGGQETQYF.